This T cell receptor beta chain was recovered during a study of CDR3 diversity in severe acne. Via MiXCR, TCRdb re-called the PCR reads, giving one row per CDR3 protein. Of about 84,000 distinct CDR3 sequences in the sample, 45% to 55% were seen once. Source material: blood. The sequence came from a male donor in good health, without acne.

CDR3 loop: CASSQASGRGYYEQYF. CDR3 sequence (DNA): TGTGCCAGCAGCCAAGCTAGCGGGAGGGGATACTACGAGCAGTACTTC. The rearrangement uses TRBV14 and TRBJ2-7, with 12 bases that match TRBD2. The CDR3 totals 16 residues. V lost 1 base to trimming and J lost 3 bases; unmatched junction nucleotides: 4. The germline gives CDR1 SGHDN, CDR2 FVKESK.